Listed below are T cell receptor beta chains from one sample, sequenced in a study of T-cell memory formation after mild COVID-19. MiXCR, run by TCRdb on the 5' RACE reads, gives a single entry per CDR3 protein. This table has 150,000 to 200,000 distinct CDR3 sequences, around a tenth appearing once. Sequencing was carried out using PBMCs or a T cell subset sorted from them (not recorded which). The receptors were gathered from a man aged 18 to 35 who had mild COVID-19 (a few samples of this study predate the infection). Cell type and time point are not known. CDR3s include the opening cysteine and the closing phenylalanine or tryptophan. The order of the fields is D gene, clone size, J gene, CDR3 length, V gene, CDR3 protein, CDR3 DNA. The D gene is left open where the match is weak. For some rows the clone size is stated as once, few or many, or as a class when expanded; others skip it.

D: TRBD1
size: NA
J: TRBJ1-1
length: 14
V: TRBV6-1
CDR3: CASWTGQMNTEAFF
DNA: TGTGCCAGCTGGACGGGACAGATGAACACTGAAGCTTTCTTT

D: TRBD1
size: NA
J: TRBJ2-5
length: 15
V: TRBV5-1
CDR3: CASSLGQGSQETQYF
DNA: TGCGCCAGCAGCCTAGGACAGGGCTCCCAAGAGACCCAGTACTTC

D: TRBD1
size: few
J: TRBJ2-3
length: 16
V: TRBV5-1
CDR3: CASSLTGQGVTDTQYF
DNA: TGCGCCAGCAGCTTGACGGGACAGGGAGTAACAGATACGCAGTATTTT

D: TRBD2
size: few
J: TRBJ2-3
length: 14
V: TRBV3-1
CDR3: CASSTGLASDTQYF
DNA: TGTGCCAGCAGCACGGGACTAGCATCAGATACGCAGTATTTT

D: TRBD1
size: few
J: TRBJ1-5
length: 15
V: TRBV19
CDR3: CASGDGDRGYQPQHF
DNA: TGTGCCAGCGGGGATGGGGACAGGGGGTATCAGCCCCAGCATTTT

D: NA
size: NA
J: TRBJ2-3
length: 14
V: TRBV6-5
CDR3: CASSYSRGADTQYF
DNA: TGTGCCAGCAGTTACTCGAGAGGGGCAGATACGCAGTATTTT

D: NA
size: many
J: TRBJ2-3
length: 14
V: TRBV20-1
CDR3: CSAKRQVSTDTQYF
DNA: TGCAGTGCTAAGAGACAGGTTAGCACAGATACGCAGTATTTT

D: NA
size: few
J: TRBJ2-2
length: 13
V: TRBV6-2/TRBV6-3
CDR3: CASSNPFPGELFF
DNA: TGTGCCAGCAGTAACCCCTTCCCCGGGGAGCTGTTTTTT

D: TRBD1
size: many
J: TRBJ1-2
length: 14
V: TRBV5-1
CDR3: CASSAGGGGNGYTF
DNA: TGCGCCAGCAGCGCCGGTGGAGGGGGCAATGGCTACACCTTC

D: NA
size: few
J: TRBJ2-1
length: 15
V: TRBV9
CDR3: CASSRVGDSYNEQFF
DNA: TGTGCCAGCAGTAGGGTCGGGGATTCCTACAATGAGCAGTTCTTC

D: NA
size: few
J: TRBJ2-5
length: 14
V: TRBV9
CDR3: CASSGNGYQETQYF
DNA: TGTGCCAGCAGCGGGAATGGGTACCAAGAGACCCAGTACTTC

D: NA
size: few
J: TRBJ1-5
length: 12
V: TRBV28
CDR3: CASQGMGQPQHF
DNA: TGTGCCAGTCAGGGGATGGGACAGCCCCAGCATTTT

D: NA
size: few
J: TRBJ1-2
length: 13
V: TRBV6-6
CDR3: CASSDRKDYGYTF
DNA: TGTGCCAGCAGTGACAGGAAGGACTATGGCTACACCTTC

D: TRBD1
size: many
J: TRBJ1-4
length: 13
V: TRBV10-3
CDR3: CASRQGENEKLFF
DNA: TGTGCCTCAAGACAGGGGGAGAATGAAAAACTGTTTTTT

D: NA
size: NA
J: TRBJ1-1
length: 16
V: TRBV24-1
CDR3: CATSDLGTEAKTEAFF
DNA: TGTGCCACCAGTGATTTGGGGACGGAGGCAAAGACTGAAGCTTTCTTT

D: NA
size: few
J: TRBJ2-3
length: 15
V: TRBV9
CDR3: CASSVLTTGTSTQYF
DNA: TGTGCCAGCAGCGTCCTCACTACCGGAACTAGTACGCAGTATTTT

D: NA
size: few
J: TRBJ1-6
length: 15
V: TRBV20-1
CDR3: CSARDHRGRDSPLHF
DNA: TGCAGTGCTAGAGATCATCGGGGTCGGGACTCACCCCTCCACTTT

D: NA
size: NA
J: TRBJ1-6
length: 15
V: TRBV20-1
CDR3: CSARAGKGYNSPLHF
DNA: TGCAGTGCTAGAGCAGGGAAAGGGTATAATTCACCCCTCCACTTT

D: TRBD1
size: many
J: TRBJ2-3
length: 14
V: TRBV7-8
CDR3: CASSSGTGADTQYF
DNA: TGTGCCAGCAGCTCCGGGACAGGGGCCGATACGCAGTATTTT

D: NA
size: many
J: TRBJ2-3
length: 13
V: TRBV10-2
CDR3: CASSEQGQDTQYF
DNA: TGCGCCAGCAGTGAGCAGGGTCAAGATACGCAGTATTTT

D: NA
size: NA
J: TRBJ2-7
length: 15
V: TRBV18
CDR3: CASSPRGRSSYEQYF
DNA: TGTGCCAGCTCCCCCCGTGGCCGAAGCTCCTACGAGCAGTACTTC

D: NA
size: NA
J: TRBJ1-2
length: 15
V: TRBV19
CDR3: CASSTALRGVYGYTF
DNA: TGTGCCAGTAGTACCGCCTTGAGGGGAGTCTATGGCTACACCTTC

D: TRBD1
size: NA
J: TRBJ1-2
length: 14
V: TRBV7-2
CDR3: CASSSRGQGLGYTF
DNA: TGTGCCAGCAGCTCTAGAGGACAGGGCCTGGGCTACACCTTC

D: NA
size: many
J: TRBJ2-2
length: 15
V: TRBV6-6
CDR3: CASSTSPRGTGELFF
DNA: TGTGCCAGCAGTACGTCCCCGAGGGGAACCGGGGAGCTGTTTTTT

D: NA
size: few
J: TRBJ2-5
length: 13
V: TRBV7-3
CDR3: CASGGGSGETQYF
DNA: TGTGCCAGCGGAGGGGGGTCAGGAGAGACCCAGTACTTC

D: TRBD1
size: NA
J: TRBJ2-1
length: 14
V: TRBV29-1
CDR3: CSSSGQGGGNEQFF
DNA: TGCAGCTCCTCAGGACAGGGCGGTGGCAATGAGCAGTTCTTC

D: NA
size: NA
J: TRBJ1-2
length: 12
V: TRBV2
CDR3: CASEGGVEGYTF
DNA: TGTGCCAGCGAGGGGGGGGTTGAGGGCTACACCTTC